A selection of T cell receptor beta chains follows, all from one sample in a study of OX40 agonist ivuxolimab in advanced cancers. Produced via immunoSEQ multiplex PCR; TCRdb's table is partial and in-frame only. The table has about 62,000 clones, about 85% seen once. Sequencing used CD4+ or CD8+ T cells sorted from blood, obtained in a trial of the OX40 agonist ivuxolimab. These receptors were collected from an adult with an advanced solid tumor such as melanoma, head and neck, liver or kidney cancer. CDR3s include the opening cysteine and the closing phenylalanine or tryptophan. Fields, in order: J gene, clone size, V gene, D gene, CDR3 protein, CDR3 DNA. A D gene is named only where the DNA matches it firmly. The size entry is marked missing in some rows and otherwise reads once, few, many or a size class.

j_gene: TRBJ2-5
abundance: NA
v_gene: TRBV7-2
d_gene: TRBD1
CDR3aa: CASSEGPGQGQETQYF
CDR3nt: TGTGCCAGCAGCGAAGGACCGGGACAGGGCCAAGAGACCCAGTACTTC

j_gene: TRBJ2-3
abundance: NA
v_gene: TRBV9
d_gene: NA
CDR3aa: CASSVDGSGSTDTQYF
CDR3nt: TGTGCCAGCAGCGTCGATGGTAGCGGCAGCACAGATACGCAGTATTTT

j_gene: TRBJ2-4
abundance: NA
v_gene: TRBV9
d_gene: TRBD2
CDR3aa: CASSAPGGDYNF
CDR3nt: TGTGCCAGCAGCGCCCCGGGAGGGGATTACAACTTC

j_gene: TRBJ2-7
abundance: NA
v_gene: TRBV30
d_gene: TRBD1
CDR3aa: CAWSVGQGPSYEQYF
CDR3nt: TGTGCCTGGAGTGTAGGACAGGGTCCTTCCTACGAGCAGTACTTC

j_gene: TRBJ2-1
abundance: NA
v_gene: TRBV5-4
d_gene: TRBD2
CDR3aa: CASSSRRTSADNEQFF
CDR3nt: TGTGCCAGCAGCTCACGACGGACTAGCGCAGACAATGAGCAGTTCTTC

j_gene: TRBJ2-3
abundance: once
v_gene: TRBV5-1
d_gene: TRBD1
CDR3aa: CASSFWTGGTTDTQYF
CDR3nt: TGCGCCAGCAGCTTCTGGACAGGGGGTACGACAGATACGCAGTATTTT

j_gene: TRBJ2-7
abundance: NA
v_gene: TRBV7-9
d_gene: TRBD1
CDR3aa: CASSAGTGTTYEQYF
CDR3nt: TGTGCCAGCAGCGCCGGGACAGGGACGACCTACGAGCAGTACTTC

j_gene: TRBJ2-5
abundance: once
v_gene: TRBV6-6
d_gene: TRBD1
CDR3aa: CASSPGTGGEETQYF
CDR3nt: TGTGCCAGCAGTCCCGGGACAGGGGGCGAGGAGACCCAGTACTTC

j_gene: TRBJ2-7
abundance: NA
v_gene: TRBV5-6
d_gene: TRBD2
CDR3aa: CASSLTTSGGSYEQYF
CDR3nt: TGTGCCAGCAGCTTAACCACTAGCGGGGGTTCCTACGAGCAGTACTTC

j_gene: TRBJ1-1
abundance: NA
v_gene: TRBV11-3
d_gene: NA
CDR3aa: CASSHREGTRETEAFF
CDR3nt: TGTGCCAGCAGCCATAGGGAGGGAACACGGGAAACTGAAGCTTTCTTT

j_gene: TRBJ1-6
abundance: NA
v_gene: TRBV27
d_gene: TRBD1
CDR3aa: CASSWDRPHFSGDNSPLHF
CDR3nt: TGTGCCAGCAGTTGGGACAGGCCGCACTTCTCAGGGGATAATTCACCCCTCCACTTT

j_gene: TRBJ2-5
abundance: NA
v_gene: TRBV5-1
d_gene: NA
CDR3aa: CASSLRLASQETQYF
CDR3nt: TGCGCCAGCAGCTTGAGGCTAGCGTCACAAGAGACCCAGTACTTC

j_gene: TRBJ2-7
abundance: few
v_gene: TRBV2
d_gene: TRBD2
CDR3aa: CASARTSGSHEQYF
CDR3nt: TGTGCCAGCGCCAGGACTAGCGGGAGCCACGAGCAGTACTTC

j_gene: TRBJ1-2
abundance: NA
v_gene: TRBV6-1
d_gene: NA
CDR3aa: CASSEVGPYGYTF
CDR3nt: TGTGCCAGCAGTGAAGTTGGGCCCTATGGCTACACCTTC

j_gene: TRBJ2-1
abundance: NA
v_gene: TRBV5-6
d_gene: TRBD2
CDR3aa: CARDGVASGHYNEQFF
CDR3nt: TGTGCCAGAGACGGGGTGGCTAGCGGACACTACAATGAGCAGTTCTTC

j_gene: TRBJ2-7
abundance: few
v_gene: TRBV2
d_gene: TRBD1
CDR3aa: CASSETLTGWFIYEQYF
CDR3nt: TGTGCCAGCAGTGAGACTTTGACAGGGTGGTTTATCTACGAGCAGTACTTC

j_gene: TRBJ1-1
abundance: NA
v_gene: TRBV29-1
d_gene: NA
CDR3aa: CSVRNTEAFF
CDR3nt: TGCAGCGTTCGTAACACTGAAGCTTTCTTT

j_gene: TRBJ2-5
abundance: few
v_gene: TRBV4-1
d_gene: NA
CDR3aa: CASSPDDRGGETQYF
CDR3nt: TGCGCCAGCAGCCCAGATGATCGGGGCGGGGAGACCCAGTACTTC

j_gene: TRBJ2-1
abundance: NA
v_gene: TRBV11-2
d_gene: NA
CDR3aa: CASSPGPGGPYEQFF
CDR3nt: TGTGCCAGCAGCCCAGGTCCGGGGGGCCCATATGAGCAGTTCTTC

j_gene: TRBJ1-1
abundance: NA
v_gene: TRBV28
d_gene: TRBD1
CDR3aa: CASRSQGAMAEAFF
CDR3nt: TGTGCCAGCAGATCACAGGGGGCGATGGCTGAAGCTTTCTTT

j_gene: TRBJ2-5
abundance: NA
v_gene: TRBV9
d_gene: TRBD2
CDR3aa: CASSVASSGAETQYF
CDR3nt: TGTGCCAGCAGCGTAGCTAGTAGCGGGGCCGAGACCCAGTACTTC

j_gene: TRBJ1-4
abundance: NA
v_gene: TRBV18
d_gene: NA
CDR3aa: CASSPPQLEKLFF
CDR3nt: TGTGCCAGCTCACCACCGCAGCTTGAAAAACTGTTTTTT

j_gene: TRBJ2-1
abundance: once
v_gene: TRBV25-1
d_gene: TRBD2
CDR3aa: CASSDPLTSGIGNEQFF
CDR3nt: TGTGCCAGCAGTGATCCCCTTACTAGCGGGATTGGAAATGAGCAGTTCTTC

j_gene: TRBJ2-5
abundance: NA
v_gene: TRBV11-2
d_gene: TRBD2
CDR3aa: CASSPGGLAGPRGETQYF
CDR3nt: TGTGCCAGCAGCCCCGGGGGACTAGCGGGTCCCCGGGGAGAGACCCAGTACTTC

j_gene: TRBJ2-2
abundance: NA
v_gene: TRBV19
d_gene: NA
CDR3aa: CASSIDPMGESNTGELFF
CDR3nt: TGTGCCAGTAGTATAGACCCGATGGGAGAATCGAACACCGGGGAGCTGTTTTTT

j_gene: TRBJ2-3
abundance: NA
v_gene: TRBV6-5
d_gene: TRBD1
CDR3aa: CASSYSRGPDTQYF
CDR3nt: TGTGCCAGCAGTTATTCCAGGGGGCCAGATACGCAGTATTTT

j_gene: TRBJ2-7
abundance: NA
v_gene: TRBV5-1
d_gene: TRBD2
CDR3aa: CASSFNGRLYEQYF
CDR3nt: TGCGCCAGCAGCTTTAACGGGAGGCTCTACGAGCAGTACTTC

j_gene: TRBJ2-2
abundance: few
v_gene: TRBV5-1
d_gene: TRBD1
CDR3aa: CASSLDGQGAGELFF
CDR3nt: TGCGCCAGCAGCTTGGACGGACAGGGTGCCGGGGAGCTGTTTTTT

j_gene: TRBJ2-3
abundance: NA
v_gene: TRBV5-5
d_gene: NA
CDR3aa: CASSNGGGRTDTQYF
CDR3nt: TGTGCCAGCAGCAATGGAGGTGGCAGGACAGATACGCAGTATTTT

j_gene: TRBJ1-3
abundance: NA
v_gene: TRBV9
d_gene: NA
CDR3aa: CASSYGAASGNTIYF
CDR3nt: TGTGCCAGCAGCTACGGGGCAGCCTCTGGAAACACCATATATTTT

j_gene: TRBJ2-3
abundance: NA
v_gene: TRBV29-1
d_gene: NA
CDR3aa: CSVESGGSDTQYF
CDR3nt: TGCAGCGTTGAGAGTGGGGGTTCAGATACGCAGTATTTT

j_gene: TRBJ1-2
abundance: few
v_gene: TRBV2
d_gene: TRBD1
CDR3aa: CASSPGTGFGYTF
CDR3nt: TGTGCCAGCAGTCCCGGGACAGGGTTTGGCTACACCTTC

j_gene: TRBJ1-3
abundance: NA
v_gene: TRBV7-2
d_gene: NA
CDR3aa: CASSQPRVTGSGNTIYF
CDR3nt: TGTGCCAGCAGCCAACCCCGCGTAACAGGGTCCGGAAACACCATATATTTT

j_gene: TRBJ2-3
abundance: once
v_gene: TRBV6-6
d_gene: NA
CDR3aa: CASSYSNTQYF
CDR3nt: TGTGCCAGCAGTTACTCGAATACGCAGTATTTT

j_gene: TRBJ2-2
abundance: NA
v_gene: TRBV5-1
d_gene: TRBD1
CDR3aa: CASSPGGQGPGTGELFF
CDR3nt: TGCGCCAGCAGTCCAGGGGGACAGGGGCCGGGCACCGGGGAGCTGTTTTTT

j_gene: TRBJ1-1
abundance: NA
v_gene: TRBV10-3
d_gene: NA
CDR3aa: CAISEGVEGRTEAFF
CDR3nt: TGTGCCATCAGTGAGGGGGTGGAGGGAAGGACTGAAGCTTTCTTT

j_gene: TRBJ1-3
abundance: NA
v_gene: TRBV2
d_gene: NA
CDR3aa: CASSPSGGNTIYF
CDR3nt: TGTGCCAGCAGTCCATCCGGTGGAAACACCATATATTTT

j_gene: TRBJ2-7
abundance: NA
v_gene: TRBV4-2
d_gene: TRBD1
CDR3aa: CASSQGTGGPGEQYF
CDR3nt: TGTGCCAGCAGCCAGGGGACAGGGGGCCCGGGGGAGCAGTACTTC

j_gene: TRBJ2-1
abundance: NA
v_gene: TRBV18
d_gene: NA
CDR3aa: CASSPLGGGEQFF
CDR3nt: TGTGCCAGCTCACCCCTGGGAGGCGGCGAGCAGTTCTTC

j_gene: TRBJ2-1
abundance: NA
v_gene: TRBV7-9
d_gene: TRBD2
CDR3aa: CASSLGLAGVSEQFF
CDR3nt: TGTGCCAGCAGCTTAGGGCTAGCGGGAGTAAGTGAGCAGTTCTTC

j_gene: TRBJ1-5
abundance: NA
v_gene: TRBV28
d_gene: NA
CDR3aa: CASRSIYSNQPQHF
CDR3nt: TGTGCCAGCAGGTCCATCTATAGCAATCAGCCCCAGCATTTT

j_gene: TRBJ1-1
abundance: NA
v_gene: TRBV9
d_gene: NA
CDR3aa: CASKPGLWMNTEAFF
CDR3nt: TGTGCCAGCAAACCGGGACTGTGGATGAACACTGAAGCTTTCTTT

j_gene: TRBJ2-1
abundance: NA
v_gene: TRBV28
d_gene: NA
CDR3aa: CASSPPNRRGEQFF
CDR3nt: TGTGCCAGCAGTCCCCCCAACAGACGAGGTGAGCAGTTCTTC

j_gene: TRBJ2-1
abundance: NA
v_gene: TRBV11-1
d_gene: NA
CDR3aa: CASSSRAEQFF
CDR3nt: TGTGCCAGCAGCTCCAGGGCTGAGCAGTTCTTC

j_gene: TRBJ1-1
abundance: NA
v_gene: TRBV10-1
d_gene: NA
CDR3aa: CASQRELNTEAFF
CDR3nt: TGCGCCAGTCAGCGGGAATTGAACACTGAAGCTTTCTTT

j_gene: TRBJ1-4
abundance: NA
v_gene: TRBV7-2
d_gene: NA
CDR3aa: CASSLRGAYSKEKLFF
CDR3nt: TGTGCCAGCAGCTTACGGGGGGCTTATAGTAAAGAAAAACTGTTTTTT

j_gene: TRBJ2-3
abundance: NA
v_gene: TRBV10-1
d_gene: NA
CDR3aa: CASSESGTDTQYF
CDR3nt: TGCGCCAGCAGTGAGTCCGGCACAGATACGCAGTATTTT

j_gene: TRBJ2-5
abundance: NA
v_gene: TRBV2
d_gene: NA
CDR3aa: CASVKETQYF
CDR3nt: TGTGCCAGCGTGAAGGAGACCCAGTACTTC

j_gene: TRBJ2-7
abundance: NA
v_gene: TRBV5-4
d_gene: TRBD1
CDR3aa: CASSLVGQGYEQYF
CDR3nt: TGTGCCAGCAGCTTGGTGGGACAGGGCTACGAGCAGTACTTC

j_gene: TRBJ1-4
abundance: NA
v_gene: TRBV5-4
d_gene: NA
CDR3aa: CASRGWGNEKLFF
CDR3nt: TGTGCCAGCAGAGGGTGGGGGAATGAAAAACTGTTTTTT

j_gene: TRBJ1-4
abundance: NA
v_gene: TRBV19
d_gene: NA
CDR3aa: CASSIRTVDEKLFF
CDR3nt: TGTGCCAGTAGTATCCGGACAGTGGATGAAAAACTGTTTTTT